These 7 T cell receptor beta chains originate from one sample sequenced in a study of identical twins. TCRdb called the 5' RACE reads again in MiXCR, with one record for every CDR3 protein. Seen here are about 190,000 distinct CDR3 sequences, approximately 15% observed once, and the top ten hold roughly two fifths. In addition, the sample was reused for a study of T cells expressing NK-cell markers.

Sequenced: CD8+ T cells sorted from blood. The receptors here all came from a woman under 30 in good health.

The CDR3 DNA follows: TGCGCCAGCAGCTTCGGAAGCGGGAGAGGAACCGGGGAGCTGTTTTTT. Protein sequence: CASSFGSGRGTGELFF. J is TRBJ2-2 and V is TRBV5-1; 8 nucleotides match TRBD2. CDR3 length equals 16 residues. Germline values: CDR1 SGHRS, CDR2 YFSETQ. Trimming took 2 bases from V and 5 from J; bases not matched to a gene: 8. The whole variable domain, filled in from reference TRBV5-1 and TRBJ2-2, reads KAGVTQTPRYLIKTRGQQVTLSCSPISGHRSVSWYQQTPGQGLQFLFEYFSETQRNKGNFPGRFSGRQFSNSRSEMNVSTLELGDSALYLCASSFGSGRGTGELFFGEGSRLTVL.

A few counts support this clonotype. The V call is TRBV6-1, the J call TRBJ2-1, with 10 bases aligning to TRBD1. Germline V CDR1 and CDR2: MNHNS, SASEGT. The CDR3 spans 14 residues. J lost 8 bases, V lost 6 bases, and 7 bases had no gene match. The CDR3 sequence is CASRGTGVVDEQFF. The CDR3 bases are TGTGCCAGCAGGGGGACAGGGGTTGTGGATGAGCAGTTCTTC.

This clonotype was picked up a small number of times. The chain uses TRBV6-2 or TRBV6-3 and TRBJ2-1; TRBD1 is a possible D gene (6 bases). This CDR3 contains 12 residues. Germline lookup yields CDR1 MNHEY and CDR2 SVGEGT. With 7 bases removed from V and 8 bases from J, the gap between germline ends came to 12 bases. The CDR3 DNA sequence: TGTGCCAGCATCGGACAGTTCTATGAGCAGTTCTTC. Translating gives CASIGQFYEQFF.

V and J are TRBV9 and TRBJ2-3, with TRBD1 identical over 9 bases. There are 16 residues in the CDR3. After removal of 3 bases from V and 3 bases from J, the junction contained 8 bases not matched to a gene. The germline CDR1 and CDR2 sequences are SGDLS and YYNGEE. The CDR3 sequence is CASSASGGQGTDTQYF. In DNA, the CDR3 is TGTGCCAGCAGCGCCTCAGGGGGACAGGGAACAGATACGCAGTATTTT.

Only a few counts were recorded for this clonotype. The chain combines TRBV13 with TRBJ1-2; 7 bases fit TRBD1. Germline loops: CDR1 PRHDT, CDR2 FYEKMQ (reference sequence). The V and J ends lost 5 bases and 4 bases, in that order; junction bases with no gene match: 4. The CDR3 has 13 amino acids. DNA for the CDR3: TGTGCCAGCAGCCTCGGGACAGCCTATGGCTACACCTTC. Its protein is CASSLGTAYGYTF.

The genes are TRBV12-3 or TRBV12-4 and TRBJ2-7; 7 bases agree with TRBD2. V lost 7 bases to trimming and J lost 6 bases; unmatched junction nucleotides: 3. This CDR3 spans 11 amino acids. The CDR3 DNA reads as TGTGCCAGCAAGTCGGGGGGCGAGCAGTACTTC. Translation: CASKSGGEQYF.

This clonotype was observed a few times. This chain connects TRBV12-3 or TRBV12-4 to TRBJ2-1, with D maybe TRBD2 (6 bases). The CDR3 is made up of 18 amino acids. V lost 1 base to trimming and J lost 7 bases, with 23 bases between them. CDR3 in DNA: TGTGCCAGCAGTTTAGACCCCTCGACCGGGAGACCGCTAAATGAGCAGTTCTTC. This translates into CASSLDPSTGRPLNEQFF.